This TCR beta chain is drawn from a study of identical twins. Template switching added a universal primer binding site, and final cDNA carried unique molecular identifiers. TCRdb processed the 5' RACE reads anew with MiXCR; each CDR3 protein has one entry. The sample carries roughly 220,000 distinct CDR3 sequences, around 6.5% recorded once. The CDR3 has 18 residues. Germline assignment: CDR1 SGHAT and CDR2 FQNNGV. The V end was cut by 8 bases, the J end by 8 bases, with 31 bases between. These sequences were also reported in another study, on T cells expressing NK-cell markers. That paper adds: Each TCR beta repertoire originated in sorted T cells that were CD3+CD56+NKG2C+, CD3+CD56+NKG2C- or CD3+CD56-NKG2C+. One of eight sequenced donors was HCMV-seronegative; the other seven were seropositive. Several experiments confined sorting to alpha-beta TCR T cells with an anti-gamma-delta TCR antibody.

The TCR originated in a woman between 18 and 29 years old in good health. Sequencing was performed on CD8+ T cells sorted from blood. The chain joins TRBV11-2 to TRBJ2-1, with D perhaps TRBD2 (6 bases). CDR3 in amino acids: CASGIVGGKGRRSYEQFF. DNA of the CDR3: TGTGCCAGCGGCATAGTGGGGGGAAAAGGACGTCGGAGTTATGAGCAGTTCTTC.